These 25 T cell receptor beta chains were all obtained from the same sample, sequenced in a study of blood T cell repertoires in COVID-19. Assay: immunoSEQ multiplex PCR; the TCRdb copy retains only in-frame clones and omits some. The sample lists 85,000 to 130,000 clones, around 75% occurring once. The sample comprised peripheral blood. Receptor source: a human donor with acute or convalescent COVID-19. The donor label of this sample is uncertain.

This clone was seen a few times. CDR3 bases: TGTGCCAGCAGCGTGACAGGGCGGAGTGAAAAACTGTTTTTT. Translation: CASSVTGRSEKLFF. The rearrangement uses TRBV2 and TRBJ1-4; 7 bases fit TRBD1. The germline gives CDR1 SNHLY, CDR2 FYNNEI. This CDR3 is 14 amino acids long. V gave up 6 bases and J gave up 7 bases; unmatched junction bases: 8. Complete variable domain (other parts from reference TRBV2 and TRBJ1-4): EPEVTQTPSHQVTQMGQEVILRCVPISNHLYFYWYRQILGQKVEFLVSFYNNEISEKSEIFDDQFSVERPDGSNFTLKIRSTKLEDSAMYFCASSVTGRSEKLFFGSGTQLSVL.

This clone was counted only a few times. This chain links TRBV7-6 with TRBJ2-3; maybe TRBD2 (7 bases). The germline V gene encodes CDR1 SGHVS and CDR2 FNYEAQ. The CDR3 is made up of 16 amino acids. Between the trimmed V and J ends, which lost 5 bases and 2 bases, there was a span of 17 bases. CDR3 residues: CASSPDSGGLTDTQYF. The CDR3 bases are TGTGCCAGCAGCCCCGATTCGGGGGGCCTCACAGATACGCAGTATTTT.

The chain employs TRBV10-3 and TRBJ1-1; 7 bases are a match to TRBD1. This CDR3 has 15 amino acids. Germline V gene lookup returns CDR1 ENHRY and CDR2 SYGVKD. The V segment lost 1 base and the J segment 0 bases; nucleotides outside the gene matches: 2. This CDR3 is CAISELTGMNTEAFF. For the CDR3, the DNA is TGTGCCATCAGTGAGTTGACAGGGATGAACACTGAAGCTTTCTTT.

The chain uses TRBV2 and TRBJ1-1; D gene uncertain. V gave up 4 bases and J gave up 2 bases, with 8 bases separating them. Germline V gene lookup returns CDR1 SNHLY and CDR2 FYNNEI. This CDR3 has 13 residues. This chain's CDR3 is CASSGERNTEAFF. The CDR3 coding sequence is TGTGCCAGCAGTGGAGAGAGAAACACTGAAGCTTTCTTT. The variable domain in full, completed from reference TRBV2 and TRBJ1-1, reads EPEVTQTPSHQVTQMGQEVILRCVPISNHLYFYWYRQILGQKVEFLVSFYNNEISEKSEIFDDQFSVERPDGSNFTLKIRSTKLEDSAMYFCASSGERNTEAFFGQGTRLTVV.

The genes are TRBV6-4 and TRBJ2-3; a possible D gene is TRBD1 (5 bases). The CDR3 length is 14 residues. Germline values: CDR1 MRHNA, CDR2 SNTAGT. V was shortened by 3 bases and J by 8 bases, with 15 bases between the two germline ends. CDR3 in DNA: TGTGCCAGCAGTGAACGTGGGCAGGGTGGTACGCAGTATTTT. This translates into CASSERGQGGTQYF.

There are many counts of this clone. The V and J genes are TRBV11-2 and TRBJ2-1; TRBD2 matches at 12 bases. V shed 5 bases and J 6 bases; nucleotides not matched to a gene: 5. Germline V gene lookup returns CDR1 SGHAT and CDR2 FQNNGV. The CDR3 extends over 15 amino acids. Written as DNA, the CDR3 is TGTGCCAGCAGCCGGACTAGCGGGGTGAGCAATGAGCAGTTCTTC. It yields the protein CASSRTSGVSNEQFF.

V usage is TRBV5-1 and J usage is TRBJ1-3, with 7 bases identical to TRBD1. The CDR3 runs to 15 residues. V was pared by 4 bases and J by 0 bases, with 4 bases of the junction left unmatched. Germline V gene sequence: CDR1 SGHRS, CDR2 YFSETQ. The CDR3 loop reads CASSPTGSSGNTIYF. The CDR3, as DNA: TGCGCCAGCAGCCCGACAGGGAGCTCTGGAAACACCATATATTTT.

The CDR3 DNA reads TGTGCCACCAGCAGAGAGCCGGGACAGGCCTTCGAGCAGTACGTC. This sequence encodes CATSREPGQAFEQYV. The chain uses TRBV15 and TRBJ2-7; 8 bases agree with TRBD1. This CDR3 region has 15 residues. V trimming: 0 bases; J trimming: 6 bases; junction bases outside the gene matches: 7. Germline values: CDR1 LNHNV, CDR2 YYDKDF (reference sequence).

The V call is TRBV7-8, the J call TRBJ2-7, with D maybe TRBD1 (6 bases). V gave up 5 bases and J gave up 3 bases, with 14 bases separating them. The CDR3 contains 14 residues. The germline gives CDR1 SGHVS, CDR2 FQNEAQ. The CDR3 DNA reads TGTGCCAGCAGCCCCCAGGGGAATAGCTACGAGCAGTACTTC. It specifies CASSPQGNSYEQYF.

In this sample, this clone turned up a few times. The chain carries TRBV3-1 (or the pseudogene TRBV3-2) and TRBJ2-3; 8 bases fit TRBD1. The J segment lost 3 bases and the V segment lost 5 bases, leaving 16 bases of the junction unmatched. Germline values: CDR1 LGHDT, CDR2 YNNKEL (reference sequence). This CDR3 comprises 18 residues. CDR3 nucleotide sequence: TGTGCCAGCAGCTCCTCCAGCCTCGACAGGGGTTTTACAGATACGCAGTATTTT. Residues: CASSSSSLDRGFTDTQYF.

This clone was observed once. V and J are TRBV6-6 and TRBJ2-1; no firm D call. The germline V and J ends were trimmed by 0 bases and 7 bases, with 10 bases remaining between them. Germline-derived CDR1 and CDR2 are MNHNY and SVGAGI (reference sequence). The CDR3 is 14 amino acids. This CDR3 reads CASSYSKVGNEQFF. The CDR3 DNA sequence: TGTGCCAGCAGTTACTCGAAGGTCGGGAATGAGCAGTTCTTC.

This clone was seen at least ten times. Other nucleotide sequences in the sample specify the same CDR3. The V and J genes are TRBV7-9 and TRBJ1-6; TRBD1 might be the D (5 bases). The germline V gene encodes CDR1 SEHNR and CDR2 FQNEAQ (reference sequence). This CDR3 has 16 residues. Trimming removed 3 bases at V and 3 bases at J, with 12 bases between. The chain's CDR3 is CASSLGQGFYNSPLHF. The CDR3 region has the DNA TGTGCCAGCAGCTTGGGGCAAGGCTTCTATAATTCACCCCTCCACTTT.

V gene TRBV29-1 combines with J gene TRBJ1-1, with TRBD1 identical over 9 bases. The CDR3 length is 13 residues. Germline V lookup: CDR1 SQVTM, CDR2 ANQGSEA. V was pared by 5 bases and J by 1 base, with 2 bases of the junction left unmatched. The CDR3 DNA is TGCAGCGTTACAGGGGGCTGGAACACTGAAGCTTTCTTT. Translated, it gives CSVTGGWNTEAFF.

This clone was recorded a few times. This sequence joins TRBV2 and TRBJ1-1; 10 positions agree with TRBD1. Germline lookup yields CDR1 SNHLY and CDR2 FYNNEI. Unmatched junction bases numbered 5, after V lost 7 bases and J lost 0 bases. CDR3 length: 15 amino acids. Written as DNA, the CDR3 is TGTGCCAGCAACCGACAGGGGGCCTTGAACACTGAAGCTTTCTTT. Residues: CASNRQGALNTEAFF.

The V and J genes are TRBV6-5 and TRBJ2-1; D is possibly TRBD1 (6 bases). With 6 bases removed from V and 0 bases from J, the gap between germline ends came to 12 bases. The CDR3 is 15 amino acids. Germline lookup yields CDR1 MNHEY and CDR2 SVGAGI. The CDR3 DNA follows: TGTGCCAGCAGGGGTGGACAGAGCTCCTACAATGAGCAGTTCTTC. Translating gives CASRGGQSSYNEQFF.

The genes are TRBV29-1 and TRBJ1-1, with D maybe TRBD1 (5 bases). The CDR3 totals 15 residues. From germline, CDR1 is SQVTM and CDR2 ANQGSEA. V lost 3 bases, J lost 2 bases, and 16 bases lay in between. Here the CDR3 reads CSVDGWRGSNTEAFF. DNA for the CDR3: TGCAGCGTTGACGGTTGGCGGGGGAGCAACACTGAAGCTTTCTTT.

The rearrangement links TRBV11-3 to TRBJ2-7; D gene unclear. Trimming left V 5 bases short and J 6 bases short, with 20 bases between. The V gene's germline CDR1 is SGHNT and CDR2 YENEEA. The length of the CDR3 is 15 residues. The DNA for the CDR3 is TGTGCCAGCAGCCTCCAACCGGGTCCCCTATCCGAGCAGTACTTC. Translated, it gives CASSLQPGPLSEQYF.

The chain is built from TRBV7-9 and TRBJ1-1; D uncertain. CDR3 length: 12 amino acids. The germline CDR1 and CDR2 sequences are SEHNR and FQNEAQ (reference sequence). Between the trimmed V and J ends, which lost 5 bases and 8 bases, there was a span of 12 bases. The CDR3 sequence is CASSVGGREAFF. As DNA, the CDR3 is TGTGCCAGCAGCGTGGGAGGGAGGGAAGCTTTCTTT. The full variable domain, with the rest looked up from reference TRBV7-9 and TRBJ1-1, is DTGVSQNPRHKITKRGQNVTFRCDPISEHNRLYWYRQTLGQGPEFLTYFQNEAQLEKSRLLSDRFSAERPKGSFSTLEIQRTEQGDSAMYLCASSVGGREAFFGQGTRLTVV.

CDR3 sequence reads: CASSKVETRQGANYGYTF. CDR3 in DNA: TGTGCCAGCAGCAAAGTCGAAACTAGACAGGGGGCGAACTATGGCTACACCTTC. V usage is TRBV21-1 and J usage is TRBJ1-2; TRBD1 reflects the table's D call only, with no check against the DNA. TRBV21-1 is recorded as a pseudogene. CDR3 length: 18 residues.

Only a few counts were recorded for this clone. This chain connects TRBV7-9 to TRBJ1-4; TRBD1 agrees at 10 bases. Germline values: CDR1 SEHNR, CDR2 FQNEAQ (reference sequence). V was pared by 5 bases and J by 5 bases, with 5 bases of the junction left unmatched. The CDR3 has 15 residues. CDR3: CASSMGQGKNEKLFF. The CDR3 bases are TGTGCCAGCAGCATGGGACAGGGGAAGAATGAAAAACTGTTTTTT.

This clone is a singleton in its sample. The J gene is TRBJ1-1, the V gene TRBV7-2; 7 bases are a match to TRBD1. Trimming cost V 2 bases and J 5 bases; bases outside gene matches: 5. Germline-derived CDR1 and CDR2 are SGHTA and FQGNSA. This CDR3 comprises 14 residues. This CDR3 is CASSLRGLGTEAFF. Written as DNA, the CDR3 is TGTGCCAGCAGCTTAAGGGGGCTGGGGACTGAAGCTTTCTTT.

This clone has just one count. DNA of the CDR3: TGTGCCAGCAGCCCCCTAGCGGGGGTGGCTTACAATGAGCAGTTCTTC. Its translation is CASSPLAGVAYNEQFF. The gene calls are TRBV4-2 and TRBJ2-1, with 10 bases aligning to TRBD2. J lost 4 bases, V lost 4 bases, and 7 bases had no gene match. This CDR3 region has 16 residues. CDR1 is LGHNA, CDR2 YNFKEQ, per germline.

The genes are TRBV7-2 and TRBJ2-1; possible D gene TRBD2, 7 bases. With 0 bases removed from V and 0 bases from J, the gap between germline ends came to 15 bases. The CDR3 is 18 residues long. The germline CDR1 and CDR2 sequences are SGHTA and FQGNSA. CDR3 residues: CASSLAGGGFGSYNEQFF. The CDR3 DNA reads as TGTGCCAGCAGCTTAGCCGGCGGGGGCTTCGGCTCCTACAATGAGCAGTTCTTC.

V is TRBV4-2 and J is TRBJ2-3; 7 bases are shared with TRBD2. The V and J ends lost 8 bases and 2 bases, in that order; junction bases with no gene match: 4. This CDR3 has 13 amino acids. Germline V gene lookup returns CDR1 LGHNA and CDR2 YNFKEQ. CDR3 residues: CASGRGDTDTQYF. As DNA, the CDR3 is TGTGCCAGCGGGAGGGGAGACACAGATACGCAGTATTTT.

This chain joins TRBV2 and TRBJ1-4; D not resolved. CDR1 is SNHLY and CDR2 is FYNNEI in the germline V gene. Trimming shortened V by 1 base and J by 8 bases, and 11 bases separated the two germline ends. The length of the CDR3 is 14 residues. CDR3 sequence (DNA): TGTGCCAGCAGTGAAGTCGGACCGGGGGAAAAACTGTTTTTT. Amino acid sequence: CASSEVGPGEKLFF.